Sequencing of this T cell receptor (beta chain) was carried out in a study of regulatory T cells in long-lasting Graves disease. About the research overall: Persistent Graves' disease required over 5 years of antithyroid drugs and positive TSH receptor antibodies. Findings of the study overall: Less diverse TCR repertoires were seen in persistent Graves' patients than in newly diagnosed ones. TRBV28 was favored in persistent disease, as were TRBJ1-2 and TRBJ2-5.

A word on this clonotype: The antigen is undetermined.

Noted time point: persistent/refractory GD, antithyroid drugs over 5 years with positive TRAb. The TCR library was prepared using RNA isolated from PBMCs. An endocrinology unit in Xi'an, China, supplied the patients. Germline V CDR1 and CDR2: ENHRY, SYGVKD. The CDR3 contains 13 residues. Trimming took 9 bases from V and 4 from J, leaving 16 bases between them. Sequencing libraries for TCR beta were prepared with iRepertoire HTBI primers and Arm-PCR of CDR3 regions. MiXCR, run by TCRdb on the multiplex PCR reads, gives a single entry per CDR3 protein. The sample lists about 470,000 distinct CDR3 sequences; 20% to 25% were seen once.

V gene TRBV10-3 combines with J gene TRBJ2-7, with D unclear. The receptor was isolated from a female donor with Graves disease. Source: peripheral blood mononuclear cells (PBMCs), taken when the disease was refractory, from a patient treated with antithyroid drugs. CDR3 bases: TGTGCCATTCAAGAGTCGCAGGAATACGAGCAGTACTTC. Translating it yields CAIQESQEYEQYF.